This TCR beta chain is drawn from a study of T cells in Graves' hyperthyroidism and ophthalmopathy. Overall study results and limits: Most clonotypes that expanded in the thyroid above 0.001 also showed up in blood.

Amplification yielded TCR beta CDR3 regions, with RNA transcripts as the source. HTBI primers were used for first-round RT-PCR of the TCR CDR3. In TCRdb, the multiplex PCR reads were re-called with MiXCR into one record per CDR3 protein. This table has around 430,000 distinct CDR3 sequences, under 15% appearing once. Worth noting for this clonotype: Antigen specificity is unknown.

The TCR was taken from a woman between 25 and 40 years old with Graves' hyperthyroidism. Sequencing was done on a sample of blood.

The CDR3 loop reads CAISEREGGNEQFF. The CDR3 DNA reads as TGTGCCATCAGTGAGCGGGAGGGGGGAAATGAGCAGTTCTTC. This chain connects TRBV10-3 to TRBJ2-1, with 8 bases lining up with TRBD2. Germline CDR1 ENHRY, CDR2 SYGVKD. The CDR3 length is 14 residues. J was trimmed by 7 bases and V by 2 bases; bases with no gene match: 4.